Following are 8 T cell receptor beta chains from one sample sequenced in a study of metastatic and nonmetastatic thyroid tumors. Every patient underwent thyroid surgery untreated. TCRdb re-called clones via MiXCR from the PCR reads. The top ten clones hold approximately 24% of a sample with roughly 4,000 clones, over 35% of them seen once. The sequenced sample was tumor tissue. The receptors originated from a male donor with papillary thyroid cancer or a benign thyroid nodule (not recorded which). Some clones in this sample may be carry-over from other donors' samples.

The chain employs TRBV28 and TRBJ2-7; 8 bases fit TRBD1. The trim removed 3 bases at V and 4 bases at J, leaving 5 bases unmatched. The CDR3 runs to 14 residues. CDR1 MDHEN and CDR2 SYDVKM come from the germline V gene. The CDR3 DNA reads as TGTGCCAGCAGTTTCTGGCAGGGGGCTTACGAGCAGTACTTC. It encodes CASSFWQGAYEQYF.

The rearrangement joins TRBV20-1 to TRBJ2-7; TRBD2 agrees at 12 bases. The junction had 6 bases not matched to a gene; V was cut back by 5 bases and J by 4 bases. Germline CDR1 reads DFQATT; CDR2 reads SNEGSKA (reference sequence). The CDR3 length is 14 residues. CDR3 amino acids: CSAPRTSGNYEQYF. The CDR3 DNA follows: TGCAGTGCTCCACGGACTAGCGGGAATTACGAGCAGTACTTC.

The rearrangement joins TRBV30 to TRBJ2-5; 12 bases are shared with TRBD2. The junction had 4 bases not matched to a gene; V was cut back by 4 bases and J by 7 bases. The CDR3 totals 13 residues. CDR1 GTSNPN and CDR2 SVGIG come from the germline V gene (reference sequence). In DNA form, the CDR3 reads TGTGCCTGGAAAGTGACTAGCGGGAGGACCCAGTACTTC. Protein: CAWKVTSGRTQYF.

The CDR3 loop reads CASSLSGTGDGYTF. The CDR3 bases are TGTGCCAGCAGCTTGTCCGGGACAGGGGACGGCTACACCTTC. V is TRBV7-9 and J is TRBJ1-2, with 10 bases that match TRBD1. Germline-derived CDR1 and CDR2 are SEHNR and FQNEAQ (reference sequence). V lost 3 bases and J lost 8; bases outside the gene matches: 6. The CDR3 extends over 14 amino acids. The whole variable domain, filled in from reference TRBV7-9 and TRBJ1-2, reads DTGVSQNPRHKITKRGQNVTFRCDPISEHNRLYWYRQTLGQGPEFLTYFQNEAQLEKSRLLSDRFSAERPKGSFSTLEIQRTEQGDSAMYLCASSLSGTGDGYTFGSGTRLTVV.

This clone was observed a handful of times. This chain links TRBV30 with TRBJ2-2, with D perhaps matching TRBD1 or TRBD2 (5 bases each). Trimming removed 2 bases from V and 6 bases from J, with 10 bases in between. The length of the CDR3 is 13 residues. Germline V CDR1 and CDR2: GTSNPN, SVGIG (reference sequence). The CDR3 region has the DNA TGTGCCTGGAGTAGAGGGGACGCCGGGGAGCTGTTTTTT. Its translation is CAWSRGDAGELFF.

In this sample, this clone turned up a few times. This chain joins TRBV6-1 and TRBJ2-6; TRBD1 agrees at 7 bases. CDR1 is MNHNS, CDR2 SASEGT, per germline. Unmatched junction bases numbered 16, after V lost 6 bases and J lost 5 bases. CDR3 length equals 18 residues. CDR3 amino acids: CASRAEGAPLARANVLTF. The CDR3 DNA follows: TGTGCCAGCAGGGCAGAGGGGGCCCCTTTAGCAAGGGCCAACGTCCTGACTTTC.

This clone showed up just a few times. The chain links TRBV24-1 to TRBJ2-5, with D hard to call. The CDR3 consists of 15 residues. Looked up from germline, CDR1 is KGHDR and CDR2 is SFDVKD. V was cut by 3 bases and J by 2 bases, with 12 bases left in between. The CDR3 loop is CATSDPTGTQETQYF. Here the CDR3 DNA reads TGTGCCACCAGTGATCCGACGGGTACTCAAGAGACCCAGTACTTC.

The rearrangement links TRBV6-1 to TRBJ1-3; 9 bases fit TRBD1. From germline, CDR1 is MNHNS and CDR2 SASEGT. The length of the CDR3 is 16 residues. V lost 3 bases, J lost 4 bases, and 7 bases stayed unmatched. CDR3 sequence reads: CASSDAAGQGGNTIYF. CDR3 coding DNA: TGTGCCAGCAGTGATGCCGCGGGACAGGGCGGAAACACCATATATTTT.